The present entry profiles one TCR beta chain with its context. This sample was included in a study of blood T cell repertoires in COVID-19. For the study at large: Specimens from acute and convalescent COVID-19 originated in the United States, Italy and Spain.

The V segment lost 1 base and the J segment 4 bases; nucleotides outside the gene matches: 6. In germline, CDR1 is SGHNT, CDR2 YYREEE (reference sequence). The CDR3 extends over 16 amino acids. Per the study methods: By means of reference gene primer amplification, nucleated cell counts were estimated. The table came from immunoSEQ multiplex PCR; TCRdb's copy has only in-frame clones and leaves some out. V and J calls and clone size come straight from that table; D and trimming were deduced from the DNA. The table records approximately 380,000 clones, 85% of them present only once. The J gene is TRBJ2-3, the V gene TRBV5-4; 10 bases are a match to TRBD2. Sequenced sample: peripheral blood. The sequence was collected from a woman aged 18-29 years with acute or convalescent COVID-19. The CDR3 sequence is CASSLSGGAVSDTQYF. DNA of the CDR3: TGTGCCAGCAGCTTGAGCGGGGGGGCGGTTTCAGATACGCAGTATTTT.